One sample yielded the 15 T cell receptor beta chains listed below, sequenced in a study of beta chain features in type 1 diabetes. Expressed TCRB transcripts were sequenced because the entire RNA isolate underwent reverse transcription. Assay used: immunoSEQ multiplex PCR; TCRdb lists only in-frame clones, some missing. In the table there are 450,000 to 550,000 clones, approximately 28% of which are singletons. The sequenced sample was naive CD4+ T cells from blood. The source is a young man in good health.

The table lists this clone with a few counts. The same CDR3 is also encoded by other DNA sequences in this sample. The chain carries TRBV25-1 and TRBJ1-1; the D gene is possibly TRBD1 (5 bases). CDR3 length: 12 amino acids. V was trimmed by 2 bases and J by 5 bases, leaving 6 bases between them. Germline V gene lookup returns CDR1 MGHDK and CDR2 SYGVNS. DNA of the CDR3: TGTGCCAGCAGTGAACAGGGAACTGAAGCTTTCTTT. It specifies CASSEQGTEAFF.

The J gene is TRBJ2-1, the V gene TRBV9, with no clear D. CDR1 and CDR2 from the germline V gene are SGDLS and YYNGEE. This CDR3 has 14 residues. V was pared by 0 bases and J by 4 bases, with 8 bases between. The CDR3 region is CASSVGAAYNEQFF. The CDR3 nucleotides are TGTGCCAGCAGCGTAGGCGCAGCATACAATGAGCAGTTCTTC.

The chain couples TRBV7-2 to TRBJ2-5; 8 bases fit TRBD1. CDR1 is SGHTA, CDR2 FQGNSA, per germline. V lost 4 bases, J lost 5 bases, and 6 bases stayed unmatched. The CDR3 consists of 14 residues. CDR3 in DNA: TGTGCCAGCAGCTACCAGGGGGCCGGGGAGACCCAGTACTTC. It translates to CASSYQGAGETQYF. The variable domain in full, with the rest retrieved from reference TRBV7-2 and TRBJ2-5, is GAGVSQSPSNKVTEKGKDVELRCDPISGHTALYWYRQSLGQGLEFLIYFQGNSAPDKSGLPSDRFSAERTGGSVSTLTIQRTQQEDSAVYLCASSYQGAGETQYFGPGTRLLVL.

Only a few counts were recorded for this clone. CDR3 nucleotide sequence: TGTGCCAGCTCACGGGACAGGGCGCACAATGAGCAGTTCTTC. Its translation: CASSRDRAHNEQFF. The gene calls are TRBV18 and TRBJ2-1; TRBD1 aligns across 9 bases. Unmatched junction bases numbered 3, after V lost 4 bases and J lost 5 bases. In germline, CDR1 is KGHSH, CDR2 LQKENI. The CDR3 consists of 14 residues.

The gene calls are TRBV30 and TRBJ1-2, with 9 bases that match TRBD1. Germline-derived CDR1 and CDR2 are GTSNPN and SVGIG (reference sequence). This CDR3 is built from 13 residues. Trimming took 3 bases from V and 5 from J; bases not matched to a gene: 4. CDR3 sequence reads: CAWRGTGWYGYTF. The CDR3 bases are TGTGCCTGGAGGGGGACAGGGTGGTATGGCTACACCTTC.

This rearrangement joins TRBV7-2 to TRBJ2-7, with D hard to call. CDR3 length: 11 amino acids. Trimming took off 8 bases at V and 3 bases at J, with 8 bases between the two ends. Germline CDR1 and CDR2: SGHTA and FQGNSA. CDR3 amino acids: CASGAYYEQYF. The DNA of the CDR3 is TGTGCCAGCGGAGCCTACTACGAGCAGTACTTC.

V usage is TRBV29-1 and J usage is TRBJ2-7; 9 bases line up with TRBD2. This CDR3 is 12 amino acids long. J was trimmed by 4 bases and V by 6 bases; bases with no gene match: 4. Germline loops: CDR1 SQVTM, CDR2 ANQGSEA. In nucleotides, the CDR3 is TGCAGCGTCCGAGCGGGGGGTTACGAGCAGTACTTC. Translating it yields CSVRAGGYEQYF.

This chain links TRBV4-2 with TRBJ2-3, with D tentatively TRBD1 (5 bases). Trimming left V 0 bases short and J 13 bases short, with 14 bases between. This CDR3 has 13 amino acids. Germline V gene lookup returns CDR1 LGHNA and CDR2 YNFKEQ. CDR3 sequence (DNA): TGTGCCAGCAGCCAAGACGAGCAGGGTCGAGAGTATTTT. This gives the protein CASSQDEQGREYF.

The gene calls are TRBV2 and TRBJ2-3; 9 positions agree with TRBD2. The length of the CDR3 is 17 residues. V lost 7 bases, J lost 1 base, and 12 bases stayed unmatched. Germline assignment: CDR1 SNHLY and CDR2 FYNNEI. The CDR3 DNA reads TGTGCCAGCAACCTAGGGACTAGCAGTGGAGGCACAGATACGCAGTATTTT. Protein product: CASNLGTSSGGTDTQYF.

The V gene is TRBV2, the J gene TRBJ2-7, with D unclear. The CDR3 sequence is 11 residues long. The germline CDR1 and CDR2 sequences are SNHLY and FYNNEI. Deletions cut 8 bases from V and 3 bases from J, with 8 bases between. CDR3 bases: TGTGCCAGCGGGGAAGGCTACGAGCAGTACTTC. Encoded protein: CASGEGYEQYF.

This clone was counted between two and nine times. This chain joins TRBV9 and TRBJ2-1; D is possibly TRBD1 (6 bases). Germline lookup yields CDR1 SGDLS and CDR2 YYNGEE. V gave up 4 bases and J gave up 4 bases, with 12 bases separating them. The CDR3 contains 14 residues. The CDR3 here is CASSPRTVYNEQFF. CDR3 DNA sequence: TGTGCCAGCAGCCCCCGGACAGTTTACAATGAGCAGTTCTTC.

This clone has a handful of counts. This sequence joins TRBV7-2 and TRBJ1-1, with TRBD1 matching over 8 bases. J was trimmed by 1 base and V by 3 bases; bases with no gene match: 1. This CDR3 region has 14 residues. In germline, CDR1 is SGHTA, CDR2 FQGNSA. CDR3 residues: CASSFGTGNTEAFF. The CDR3 region has the DNA TGTGCCAGCAGCTTTGGGACAGGGAACACTGAAGCTTTCTTT.

The chain couples TRBV5-1 to TRBJ2-1, with D possibly matching TRBD1 (6 bases). The V end was cut by 0 bases, the J end by 9 bases, with 13 bases between. CDR1 is SGHRS and CDR2 is YFSETQ in the germline V gene. The CDR3 is 14 amino acids. In DNA form, the CDR3 reads TGCGCCAGCAGCTTGGAACAGGGCCTGGGTGAGCAGTTCTTC. Translation gives CASSLEQGLGEQFF.

This clone was found a few times. The CDR3 region has the DNA TGCAGCGTTGATTACGGCGGGAGATGGATGTCCTACAATGAGCAGTTCTTC. It yields the protein CSVDYGGRWMSYNEQFF. The chain links TRBV29-1 to TRBJ2-1; 7 nucleotides line up with TRBD2. CDR3 length: 17 amino acids. V trimming: 3 bases; J trimming: 1 base; junction bases outside the gene matches: 12. Germline V gene sequence: CDR1 SQVTM, CDR2 ANQGSEA.

This clone was seen more than once but under ten times. The chain couples TRBV5-4 to TRBJ2-2; 7 bases are shared with TRBD1. There are 16 residues in the CDR3. J gave up 5 bases and V 3 bases, and 10 bases lay outside the gene matches. CDR1 and CDR2 (germline): SGHNT, YYREEE (reference sequence). The CDR3 DNA reads as TGTGCCAGCAGCTCTAAGGTGACAGGGCTGACCGGGGAGCTGTTTTTT. Its translation: CASSSKVTGLTGELFF.